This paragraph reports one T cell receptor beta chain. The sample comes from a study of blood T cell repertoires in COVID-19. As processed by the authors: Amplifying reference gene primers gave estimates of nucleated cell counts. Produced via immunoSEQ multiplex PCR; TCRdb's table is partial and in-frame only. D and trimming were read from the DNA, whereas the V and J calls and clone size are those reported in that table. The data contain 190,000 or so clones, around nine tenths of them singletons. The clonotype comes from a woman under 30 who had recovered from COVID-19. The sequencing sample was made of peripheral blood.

This chain's CDR3 is CAISESSGYTF. CDR3 sequence (DNA): TGTGCCATCAGTGAGTCGAGTGGCTACACCTTC. V gene TRBV10-3 combines with J gene TRBJ1-2; unclear D gene. The CDR3 covers 11 residues. Trimming shortened V by 0 bases and J by 7 bases, and 3 bases separated the two germline ends. In germline, CDR1 is ENHRY, CDR2 SYGVKD.